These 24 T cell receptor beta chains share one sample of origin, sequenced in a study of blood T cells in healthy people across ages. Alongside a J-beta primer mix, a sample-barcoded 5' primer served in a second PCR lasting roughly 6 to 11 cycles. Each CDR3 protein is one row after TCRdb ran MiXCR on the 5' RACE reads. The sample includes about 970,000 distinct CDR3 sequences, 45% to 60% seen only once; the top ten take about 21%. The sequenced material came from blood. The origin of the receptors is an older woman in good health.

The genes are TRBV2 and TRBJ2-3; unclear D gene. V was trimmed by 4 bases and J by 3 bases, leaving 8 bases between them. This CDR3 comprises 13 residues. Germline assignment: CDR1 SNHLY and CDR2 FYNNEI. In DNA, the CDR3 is TGTGCCAGCAGTGGTGACTTGACAGATACGCAGTATTTT. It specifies CASSGDLTDTQYF.

The CDR3 sequence is CASSLTGRLADEQFF. In DNA, the CDR3 is TGCGCCAGCAGCTTGACAGGGCGGTTAGCAGATGAGCAGTTCTTC. The chain carries TRBV5-1 and TRBJ2-1; maybe TRBD1 (6 bases). V shed 1 base and J shed 8 bases, with 16 bases lying between them. CDR1 is SGHRS, CDR2 YFSETQ, per germline. The CDR3 runs 15 residues. Variable domain in full (rest from reference TRBV5-1 and TRBJ2-1): KAGVTQTPRYLIKTRGQQVTLSCSPISGHRSVSWYQQTPGQGLQFLFEYFSETQRNKGNFPGRFSGRQFSNSRSEMNVSTLELGDSALYLCASSLTGRLADEQFFGPGTRLTVL.

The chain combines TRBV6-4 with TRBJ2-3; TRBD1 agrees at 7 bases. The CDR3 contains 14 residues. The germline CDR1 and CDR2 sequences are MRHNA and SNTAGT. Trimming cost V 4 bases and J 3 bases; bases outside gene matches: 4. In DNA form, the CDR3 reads TGTGCCAGCAGTGTTACGGACAGGACAGATACGCAGTATTTT. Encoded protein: CASSVTDRTDTQYF.

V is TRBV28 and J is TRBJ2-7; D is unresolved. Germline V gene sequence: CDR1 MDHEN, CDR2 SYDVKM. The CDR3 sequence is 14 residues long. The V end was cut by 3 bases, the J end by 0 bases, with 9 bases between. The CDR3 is CASSFPSNSYEQYF. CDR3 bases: TGTGCCAGCAGTTTCCCCTCTAACTCCTACGAGCAGTACTTC.

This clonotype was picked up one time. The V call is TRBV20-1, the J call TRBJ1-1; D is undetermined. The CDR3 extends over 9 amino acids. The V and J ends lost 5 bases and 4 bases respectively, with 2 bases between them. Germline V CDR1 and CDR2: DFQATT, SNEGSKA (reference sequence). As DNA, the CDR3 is TGCAGTGCTTCCACTGAAGCTTTCTTT. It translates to CSASTEAFF.

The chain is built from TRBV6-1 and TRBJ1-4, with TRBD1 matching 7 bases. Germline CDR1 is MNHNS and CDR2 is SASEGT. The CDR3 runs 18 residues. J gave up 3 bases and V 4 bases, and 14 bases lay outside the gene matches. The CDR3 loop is CASSAGQEPEPSNEKLFF. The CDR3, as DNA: TGTGCCAGCAGTGCAGGACAGGAACCCGAACCATCTAATGAAAAACTGTTTTTT.

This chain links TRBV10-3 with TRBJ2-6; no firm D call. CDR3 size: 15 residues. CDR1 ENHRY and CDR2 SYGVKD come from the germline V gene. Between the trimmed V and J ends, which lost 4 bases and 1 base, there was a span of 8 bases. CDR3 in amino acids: CAISGGTSGANVLTF. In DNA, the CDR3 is TGTGCCATCAGTGGGGGAACTTCTGGGGCCAACGTCCTGACTTTC.

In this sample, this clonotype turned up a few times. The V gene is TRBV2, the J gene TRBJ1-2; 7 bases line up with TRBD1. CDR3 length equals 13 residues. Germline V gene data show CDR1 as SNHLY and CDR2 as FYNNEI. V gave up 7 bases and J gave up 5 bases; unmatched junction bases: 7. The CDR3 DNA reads TGTGCCAGCAAAGGGACAGCAATTTATGGCTACACCTTC. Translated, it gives CASKGTAIYGYTF.

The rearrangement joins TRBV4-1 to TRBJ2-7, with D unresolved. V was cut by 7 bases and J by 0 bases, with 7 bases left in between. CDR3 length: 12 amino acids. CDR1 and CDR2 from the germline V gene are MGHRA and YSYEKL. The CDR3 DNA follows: TGCGCCAGCATGCTAGTCTCCTACGAGCAGTACTTC. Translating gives CASMLVSYEQYF.

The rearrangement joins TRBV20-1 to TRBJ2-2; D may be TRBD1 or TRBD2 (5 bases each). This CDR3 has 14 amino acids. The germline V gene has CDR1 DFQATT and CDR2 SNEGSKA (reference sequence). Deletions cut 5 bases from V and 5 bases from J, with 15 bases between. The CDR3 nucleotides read TGCAGTGCTTCGGACCAAGAGGGGACCGGGGAGCTGTTTTTT. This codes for CSASDQEGTGELFF.

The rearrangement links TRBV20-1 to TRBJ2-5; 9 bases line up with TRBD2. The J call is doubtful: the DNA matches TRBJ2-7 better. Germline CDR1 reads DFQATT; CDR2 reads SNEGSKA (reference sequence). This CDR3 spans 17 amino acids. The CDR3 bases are TGCAGTGCTAGAGATCCGCGTAGCGGGAGAACCCTAGGCGAGCAGTACTTC. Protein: CSARDPRSGRTLGEQYF.

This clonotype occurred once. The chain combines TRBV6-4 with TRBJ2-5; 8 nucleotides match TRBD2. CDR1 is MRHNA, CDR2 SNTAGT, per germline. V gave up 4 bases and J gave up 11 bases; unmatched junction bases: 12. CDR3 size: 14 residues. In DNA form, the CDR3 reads TGTGCCAGCAGTGGCACAGCCACTAGCGGTGAGCAGTACTTC. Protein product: CASSGTATSGEQYF.

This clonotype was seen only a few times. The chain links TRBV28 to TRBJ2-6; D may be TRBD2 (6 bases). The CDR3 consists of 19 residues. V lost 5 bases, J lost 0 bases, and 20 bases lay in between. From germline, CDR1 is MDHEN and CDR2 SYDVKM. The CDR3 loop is CASSPSGPFVHSGANVLTF. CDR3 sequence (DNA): TGTGCCAGCAGTCCAAGCGGGCCGTTCGTCCACTCTGGGGCCAACGTCCTGACTTTC.

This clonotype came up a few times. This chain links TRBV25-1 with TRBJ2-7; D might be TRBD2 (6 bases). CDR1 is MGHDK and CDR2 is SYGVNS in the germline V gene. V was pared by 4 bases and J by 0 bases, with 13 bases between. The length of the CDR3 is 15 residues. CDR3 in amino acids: CASSVRDFSSYEQYF. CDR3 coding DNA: TGTGCCAGCAGTGTCCGGGACTTCAGCTCCTACGAGCAGTACTTC.

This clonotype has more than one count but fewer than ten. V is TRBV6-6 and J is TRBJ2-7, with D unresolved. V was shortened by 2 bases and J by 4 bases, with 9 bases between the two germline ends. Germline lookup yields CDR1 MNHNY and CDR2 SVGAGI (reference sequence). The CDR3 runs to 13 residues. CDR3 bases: TGTGCCAGCAGTTACCCCCAGGCGTACGAGCAGTACTTC. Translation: CASSYPQAYEQYF.

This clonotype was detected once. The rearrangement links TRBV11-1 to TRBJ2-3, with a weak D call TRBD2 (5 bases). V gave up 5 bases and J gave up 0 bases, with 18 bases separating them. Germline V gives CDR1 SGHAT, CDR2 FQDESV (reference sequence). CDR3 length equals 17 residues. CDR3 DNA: TGTGCCAGCAGCCCTCGCGGGCGAGGCGGGAGCACAGATACGCAGTATTTT. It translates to CASSPRGRGGSTDTQYF.

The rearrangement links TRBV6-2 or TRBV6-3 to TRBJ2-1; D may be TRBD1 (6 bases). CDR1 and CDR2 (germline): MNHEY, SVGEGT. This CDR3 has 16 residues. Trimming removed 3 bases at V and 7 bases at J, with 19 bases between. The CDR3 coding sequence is TGTGCCAGCAGTTATGCCGGGACACTGTTAGGGAATGAGCAGTTCTTC. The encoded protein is CASSYAGTLLGNEQFF.

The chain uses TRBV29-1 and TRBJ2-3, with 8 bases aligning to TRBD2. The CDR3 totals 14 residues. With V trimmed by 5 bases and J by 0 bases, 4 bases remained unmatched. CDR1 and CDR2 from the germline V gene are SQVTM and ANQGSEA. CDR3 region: CSVHGRVSTDTQYF. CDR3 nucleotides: TGCAGCGTTCACGGGAGGGTCAGCACAGATACGCAGTATTTT.

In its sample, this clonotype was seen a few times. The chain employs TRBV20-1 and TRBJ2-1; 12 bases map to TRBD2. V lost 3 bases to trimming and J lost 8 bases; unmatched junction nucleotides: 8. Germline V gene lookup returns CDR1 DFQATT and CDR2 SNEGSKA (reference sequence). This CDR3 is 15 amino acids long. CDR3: CSARMTSGSPDEQFF. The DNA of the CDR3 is TGCAGTGCTAGGATGACTAGCGGGAGTCCCGATGAGCAGTTCTTC.

The CDR3 coding sequence is TGTGCCAGCAGCTCGAATGCCAAGCCCTACGAGCAGTACTTC. Residues: CASSSNAKPYEQYF. The rearrangement uses TRBV7-2 and TRBJ2-7; D gene unclear. This CDR3 has 14 residues. Trimming took off 4 bases at V and 2 bases at J, with 12 bases between the two ends. Germline values: CDR1 SGHTA, CDR2 FQGNSA.

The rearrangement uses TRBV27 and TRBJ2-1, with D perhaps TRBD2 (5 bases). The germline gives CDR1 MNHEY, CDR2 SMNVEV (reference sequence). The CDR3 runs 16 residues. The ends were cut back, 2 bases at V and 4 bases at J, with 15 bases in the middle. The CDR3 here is CASSLRADGLYNEQFF. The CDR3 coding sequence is TGTGCCAGCAGTTTACGAGCGGACGGGTTGTACAATGAGCAGTTCTTC.

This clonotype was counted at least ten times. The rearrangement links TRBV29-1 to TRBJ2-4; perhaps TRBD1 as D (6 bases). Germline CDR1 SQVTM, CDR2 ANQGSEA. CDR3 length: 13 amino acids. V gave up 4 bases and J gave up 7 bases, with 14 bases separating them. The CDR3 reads CSVGGGVGNIQYF. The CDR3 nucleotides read TGCAGCGTTGGAGGGGGAGTTGGGAACATTCAGTACTTC.

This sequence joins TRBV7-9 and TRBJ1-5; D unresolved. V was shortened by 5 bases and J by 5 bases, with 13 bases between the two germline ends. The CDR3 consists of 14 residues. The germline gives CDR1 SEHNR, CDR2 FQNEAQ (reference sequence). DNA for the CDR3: TGTGCCAGCAGCCGGATAGGAGTGGATCAGCCCCAGCATTTT. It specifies CASSRIGVDQPQHF.

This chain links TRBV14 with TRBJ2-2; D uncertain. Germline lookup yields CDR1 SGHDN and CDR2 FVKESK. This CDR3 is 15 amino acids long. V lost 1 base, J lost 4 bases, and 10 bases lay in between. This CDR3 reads CASSQARPLTGELFF. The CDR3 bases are TGTGCCAGCAGCCAAGCGAGGCCCCTCACCGGGGAGCTGTTTTTT.